This T cell receptor (beta chain) was recovered during a study of T-cell reconstitution after alpha-beta-depleted transplantation in children. A library of TCRbeta sequences, prepared with unique molecular identifiers, was generated. TCRdb used MiXCR to reprocess the PCR reads, holding one entry per CDR3 protein. This table has 100,000 to 150,000 distinct CDR3 sequences, 23% appearing once. In germline, CDR1 is LNHNV, CDR2 YYDKDF (reference sequence). The CDR3 covers 15 residues. V was pared by 1 base and J by 3 bases, with 13 bases between. This clonotype has only a few counts. Sequencing was performed on PBMCs, mostly from graft donor cells, taken 180 days after TCRalphabeta/CD19-depleted stem cell transplant. The TCR was taken from a male patient between 2 and 15 years old who had a stem cell transplant for chronic granulomatous disease, so the T cells may come from the graft donor. The chain joins TRBV15 to TRBJ2-7, with a weak D call TRBD2 (5 bases). The CDR3 DNA is TGTGCCACCAGCAGAGTGCGGGTCGGGGACTACGAGCAGTACTTC. Residues: CATSRVRVGDYEQYF.